This T cell receptor (beta chain) was found in a study of blood T cell repertoires in COVID-19. Study summary: The cDNA or gDNA used as material had been derived from T cells, B-cell-depleted T cells, or PBMCs.

Profiling relied on immunoSEQ multiplex PCR, and the TCRdb table lists in-frame clones only, not all of them. The sample gives more than 95,000 clones, 91% of which show up once; roughly 6% is in the top ten. Sequencing was carried out using peripheral blood. This clonotype was obtained from a human donor in a cohort sampled during active COVID-19.

The CDR3 sequence is CSVHTDTQYF. For the CDR3, the DNA is TGCAGCGTACACACAGATACGCAGTATTTT. The chain has TRBV29-1 and TRBJ2-3, with D unresolved. Germline V gene data show CDR1 as SQVTM and CDR2 as ANQGSEA. The V gene lost 6 bases and the J gene lost 2 bases, with 3 bases spanning the gap. The CDR3 covers 10 residues.